This T cell receptor (beta chain) was profiled in a study of blood T cells in healthy people across ages. For the second PCR, which ran for roughly 6 to 12 cycles, a sample-barcoded 5' primer and a J-beta primer mix were used. In TCRdb, the 5' RACE reads were re-called with MiXCR into one record per CDR3 protein. This sample carries approximately 1,700,000 distinct CDR3 sequences, around 40% of them seen once, and the ten largest clones take roughly 23%. V shed 6 bases and J 4 bases; nucleotides not matched to a gene: 5. Germline values: CDR1 DFQATT, CDR2 SNEGSKA (reference sequence). The CDR3 is made up of 12 amino acids.

Specimen: blood. The rearrangement joins TRBV20-1 to TRBJ1-1; 7 nucleotides line up with TRBD1. The TCR sequence derives from a human donor in good health. CDR3 sequence reads: CSATRTGTEAFF. Written as DNA, the CDR3 is TGCAGTGCGACTCGGACAGGCACTGAAGCTTTCTTT.